Presented here are 14 T cell receptor beta chains from one specimen sequenced in a study of blood T cell repertoires in COVID-19 (dated by TCRdb to 2018 to 2021). Library generation was performed with the immunoSEQ multiplex PCR assay. TCRdb carries this immuneACCESS record with in-frame sequences only. Its versions omit some clonotypes, under half of them owing to an unresolved V gene in the studies checked, with the rest unexplained. Across this sample there are 200,000 to 250,000 clones, with around four fifths seen only once. In total, the top ten clones hold around 9% of the sample. The sample was PBMCs or T cells enriched from blood (not recorded which). These receptors were taken from a man aged 35-49 years who had recovered from COVID-19.

Comment on this clone: The sample carries other DNA sequences with the same CDR3. This sequence joins TRBV6-5 and TRBJ1-1; D is undetermined. V shed 0 bases and J shed 3 bases, with 5 bases lying between them. Germline V gene sequence: CDR1 MNHEY, CDR2 SVGAGI. The CDR3 spans 13 residues. For the CDR3, the DNA is TGTGCCAGCAGTTACTCCCGGGACACTGAAGCTTTCTTT. Encoded protein: CASSYSRDTEAFF.

This clone was recorded only once. The chain employs TRBV24-1 and TRBJ2-3; 10 bases match TRBD2. CDR1 KGHDR and CDR2 SFDVKD come from the germline V gene. V trimming: 4 bases; J trimming: 2 bases; junction bases outside the gene matches: 5. The CDR3 is 16 residues long. The CDR3 DNA reads as TGTGCCACCAGTGAGGCTAGCGGGAGAAACACAGATACGCAGTATTTT. Translated: CATSEASGRNTDTQYF.

V usage is TRBV3-1 (or the pseudogene TRBV3-2) and J usage is TRBJ1-1; a weak D match, TRBD1 (6 bases). Trimming stripped 6 bases from V and 6 bases from J, with 17 bases between. CDR1 is LGHDT, CDR2 YNNKEL, per germline (reference sequence). This CDR3 has 14 residues. In DNA, the CDR3 is TGTGCCAGCAGTCGACAGGCTTGGGGAGCTGAAGCTTTCTTT. Translated, it gives CASSRQAWGAEAFF.

This clone appeared a single time. V gene TRBV6-5 combines with J gene TRBJ2-7, with D tentatively TRBD2 (5 bases). The V end lost 2 bases, the J end lost 6 bases, and 11 bases lay between the germline ends. This CDR3 has 13 residues. Germline V gene data show CDR1 as MNHEY and CDR2 as SVGAGI. The CDR3 bases are TGTGCCAGCAGTTACGAGGACTTAACCGAGCAGTACTTC. This codes for CASSYEDLTEQYF.

V usage is TRBV19 and J usage is TRBJ1-6; D unclear. Looked up from germline, CDR1 is LNHDA and CDR2 is SQIVND (reference sequence). This CDR3 region has 14 residues. The V end was cut by 8 bases, the J end by 8 bases, with 16 bases between. The CDR3 sequence is CASSPDSDYSPLHF. Written as DNA, the CDR3 is TGTGCCAGTTCTCCGGACTCGGACTATTCACCCCTCCACTTT. Supplemented by reference TRBV19 and TRBJ1-6, the full variable domain reads DGGITQSPKYLFRKEGQNVTLSCEQNLNHDAMYWYRQDPGQGLRLIYYSQIVNDFQKGDIAEGYSVSREKKESFPLTVTSAQKNPTAFYLCASSPDSDYSPLHFGNGTRLTVT.

The J gene is TRBJ2-2, the V gene TRBV6-5; 9 nucleotides line up with TRBD1. This CDR3 contains 15 residues. Germline V gene data show CDR1 as MNHEY and CDR2 as SVGAGI. The V segment lost 7 bases and the J segment 4 bases; nucleotides outside the gene matches: 7. Written as DNA, the CDR3 is TGTGCCAGCAAGATGACAGGGGGTATCACCGGGGAGCTGTTTTTT. Translating gives CASKMTGGITGELFF.

The J gene is TRBJ1-4, the V gene TRBV7-8, with D unresolved. Trimming stripped 5 bases from V and 8 bases from J, with 12 bases between. CDR3 length: 13 residues. Germline CDR1 is SGHVS and CDR2 is FQNEAQ. CDR3 region: CASSRYTQEKLFF. Here the CDR3 DNA reads TGTGCCAGCAGCCGTTATACACAGGAAAAACTGTTTTTT. Supplemented by reference TRBV7-8 and TRBJ1-4, the full variable domain reads GAGVSQSPRYKVAKRGQDVALRCDPISGHVSLFWYQQALGQGPEFLTYFQNEAQLDKSGLPSDRFFAERPEGSVSTLKIQRTQQEDSAVYLCASSRYTQEKLFFGSGTQLSVL.

This clone was recorded only once. This chain links TRBV27 with TRBJ2-3; the match to TRBD1 covers 8 bases. The germline V gene has CDR1 MNHEY and CDR2 SMNVEV (reference sequence). The CDR3 is 16 residues long. V shed 5 bases and J 1 base; nucleotides not matched to a gene: 8. The CDR3, as DNA: TGTGCCAGCAGTCACCAGGGGGCGCTTGGCACAGATACGCAGTATTTT. This encodes CASSHQGALGTDTQYF.

This clone was detected only a few times. The CDR3 DNA reads as TGTGCCAGCAGTTTTAACAGGGGGTTGGGCTACACCTTC. Translation gives CASSFNRGLGYTF. The V and J genes are TRBV27 and TRBJ1-2, with TRBD1 matching 8 bases. J was trimmed by 8 bases and V by 3 bases; bases with no gene match: 5. The germline gives CDR1 MNHEY, CDR2 SMNVEV (reference sequence). The CDR3 spans 13 residues.

The DNA of the CDR3 is TGCGCCAGCAGCTTGGAAGGAGTATCCTACAATGAGCAGTTCTTC. Protein product: CASSLEGVSYNEQFF. The chain recombines TRBV5-1 with TRBJ2-1; D gene uncertain. Germline V gene lookup returns CDR1 SGHRS and CDR2 YFSETQ. The ends were cut back, 0 bases at V and 1 base at J, with 8 bases in the middle. This CDR3 contains 15 residues.

In this sample, this clone turned up a few times. The genes are TRBV7-2 and TRBJ2-1, with 11 bases aligning to TRBD2. V shed 5 bases, J shed 6 bases, and the junction held 3 bases outside the gene matches. This CDR3 region has 14 residues. Germline V gene data show CDR1 as SGHTA and CDR2 as FQGNSA. The CDR3: CASSRTSGSNEQFF. The CDR3 DNA reads as TGTGCCAGCAGCAGAACTAGCGGGAGCAATGAGCAGTTCTTC.

This clone was counted only a few times. This chain connects TRBV3-1 (or the pseudogene TRBV3-2) to TRBJ1-1, with D unclear. This CDR3 has 12 amino acids. Germline V lookup: CDR1 LGHDT, CDR2 YNNKEL (reference sequence). With 4 bases removed from V and 10 bases from J, the gap between germline ends came to 13 bases. CDR3 in amino acids: CASSPPTGTAFF. DNA of the CDR3: TGTGCCAGCAGCCCCCCAACGGGAACAGCTTTCTTT.

The rearrangement links TRBV3-1 (or the pseudogene TRBV3-2) to TRBJ2-7; TRBD2 is a possible D gene (5 bases). Germline values: CDR1 LGHDT, CDR2 YNNKEL (reference sequence). The length of the CDR3 is 13 residues. Trimming shortened V by 2 bases and J by 5 bases, and 10 bases separated the two germline ends. In DNA form, the CDR3 reads TGTGCCAGCAGCCAAAGGCTAGCTCACGAGCAGTACTTC. Amino acids: CASSQRLAHEQYF.

The chain has TRBV5-1 and TRBJ2-7; the match to TRBD2 covers 8 bases. This CDR3 spans 16 amino acids. Germline lookup yields CDR1 SGHRS and CDR2 YFSETQ. With V trimmed by 0 bases and J by 3 bases, 8 bases remained unmatched. The CDR3: CASSLAGSGAYYEQYF. CDR3 DNA sequence: TGCGCCAGCAGCTTGGCGGGTAGCGGGGCCTACTACGAGCAGTACTTC.